This T cell receptor (beta chain) was observed in a study of identical twins. Study-wide results and caveats: Possibly, invariant MAIT and iNKT cells partly confounded zero-insertion analyses. Weaker excess sharing between twins was seen in beta out-of-frame sequences.

Concerning this clonotype: Its matching antigen is unknown.

TCRdb re-analysed the 5' RACE reads in MiXCR, keeping a single row per CDR3 protein. The data show some 1,700,000 distinct CDR3 sequences, roughly 35% seen once. What was sequenced was cord blood. This sequence was found in a newborn girl in good health.

CDR3 protein: CASSFAGAPTGELFF. The CDR3 nucleotides read TGTGCCAGCAGTTTTGCAGGGGCTCCCACCGGGGAGCTGTTTTTT. The gene calls are TRBV12-3 or TRBV12-4 and TRBJ2-2; TRBD1 is a possible D gene (6 bases). V shed 3 bases and J shed 4 bases, with 12 bases lying between them. CDR3 length equals 15 residues.